This TCR beta chain was obtained from a study of identical twins. Trimming shortened V by 7 bases and J by 1 base, and 12 bases separated the two germline ends. Germline values: CDR1 MNHEY, CDR2 SMNVEV (reference sequence). The CDR3 loop spans 14 amino acids. TCRdb itself ran the 5' RACE reads through MiXCR, one entry per CDR3 protein. The table records 310,000 or so distinct CDR3 sequences, roughly 9.7% of them present only once. The sample also formed part of further work on yellow fever vaccine responses in identical twins.

Material: CD8+ T cells sorted from blood. This clonotype originated in a woman under 30 in good health. The rearrangement uses TRBV27 and TRBJ2-3, with D perhaps assigned TRBD1 or TRBD2 (6 bases each). The DNA for the CDR3 is TGTGCCAGCAAGGCAGGGGAGGGCACAGATACGCAGTATTTT. It is translated as CASKAGEGTDTQYF.